This T cell receptor beta chain was observed in a study of T cell responses to AZD1222 COVID-19 vaccine. General study findings and limits: There were mostly white British donors and more females than males, and clonal diversity was possibly underestimated. Baseline seropositivity occurred in only 5 or 6 AZD1222 recipients.

Libraries were prepared by immunoSEQ multiplex PCR; TCRdb keeps only in-frame clonotypes and omits some of them. The table has about 180,000 clones, 70% to 90% seen once. Note on this clone: No antigen is known for it.

This CDR3 has 15 amino acids. Trimming stripped 2 bases from V and 0 bases from J, with 8 bases between. Per germline, CDR1 SGHTA and CDR2 FQGNSA. Sample: peripheral blood, taken 28 days after the second AZD1222 dose. The chain employs TRBV7-2 and TRBJ1-5; no reliable D call. This receptor was taken from an adult who received the AZD1222 COVID-19 vaccine. DNA for the CDR3: TGTGCCAGCAGCTTAAGTCAGAGTAGCAATCAGCCCCAGCATTTT. It encodes CASSLSQSSNQPQHF. The entire variable domain, with the rest obtained from reference TRBV7-2 and TRBJ1-5, is as follows: GAGVSQSPSNKVTEKGKDVELRCDPISGHTALYWYRQSLGQGLEFLIYFQGNSAPDKSGLPSDRFSAERTGGSVSTLTIQRTQQEDSAVYLCASSLSQSSNQPQHFGDGTRLSIL.